The entry that follows covers one T cell receptor beta chain sequence. Its antigen remains unidentified. Amplification of TCR beta CDR3 regions was performed using RNA transcripts as template. An initial round of RT-PCR targeting the TCR CDR3 relied on the HTBI primer set. Using its own MiXCR run on the multiplex PCR reads, TCRdb lists one record per CDR3 protein. The sample gives fewer than 450,000 distinct CDR3 sequences, around an eighth of which show up once; over 25% is in the top ten. These data are taken from a study of T cells in Graves' hyperthyroidism and ophthalmopathy. Findings and limits, study-wide: Separating ophthalmopathy from stable hyperthyroidism was achieved by a 13 V-J model. Ophthalmopathy was model-predicted a median around 6.7 months pre-onset. Blood held most thyroid clonotypes expanded above 0.001 frequency.

CDR3 size: 15 residues. The germline V and J ends were trimmed by 1 base and 2 bases, with 10 bases remaining between them. CDR1 SGHRS and CDR2 YFSETQ come from the germline V gene. Using 9.5 to 10 ml of fresh peripheral blood, PBMCs were prepared. Sequencing was performed on blood. The chain couples TRBV5-1 to TRBJ1-3, with TRBD1 as a possible D gene (5 bases). The receptor's source is a man aged 50 or older with Graves' ophthalmopathy. The CDR3 region is CASSLPQGAGNTIYF. DNA of the CDR3: TGCGCCAGCAGCTTGCCGCAGGGAGCTGGAAACACCATATATTTT. Variable domain in full (rest from reference TRBV5-1 and TRBJ1-3): KAGVTQTPRYLIKTRGQQVTLSCSPISGHRSVSWYQQTPGQGLQFLFEYFSETQRNKGNFPGRFSGRQFSNSRSEMNVSTLELGDSALYLCASSLPQGAGNTIYFGEGSWLTVV.